There are a few counts of the clone carrying this TCR beta chain. Bulk TCR library preparation followed previously described methods with listed TCR primers. Via MiXCR, TCRdb re-called the PCR reads, giving one row per CDR3 protein. The data contain under 600,000 distinct CDR3 sequences, less than 30% of them singletons. This specimen comes from a study of molecular identifiers for immune sequencing clone quantification. Naive CD8 T cells underwent sorting with the CD8+CD4-CCR7+CD45RA+ definition. Sequencing was performed on naive CD8+ T cells from blood, with Jurkat cell RNA spiked in. Subset noted: FACS-sorted CD8+CD4-CCR7+CD45RA+ naive T cells. This sequence originates from a human donor in good health. Some libraries in this study had Jurkat cell RNA spiked in.

The CDR3 protein is CASSLGLAGGGANVLTF. CDR3 DNA: TGTGCCAGCAGCTTGGGACTAGCGGGAGGTGGGGCCAACGTCCTGACTTTC. V usage is TRBV7-9 and J usage is TRBJ2-6, with 15 positions matching TRBD2. With 3 bases clipped from V and 3 bases from J, the junction kept 0 bases outside the gene matches. CDR3 length equals 17 residues. Germline values: CDR1 SEHNR, CDR2 FQNEAQ (reference sequence).